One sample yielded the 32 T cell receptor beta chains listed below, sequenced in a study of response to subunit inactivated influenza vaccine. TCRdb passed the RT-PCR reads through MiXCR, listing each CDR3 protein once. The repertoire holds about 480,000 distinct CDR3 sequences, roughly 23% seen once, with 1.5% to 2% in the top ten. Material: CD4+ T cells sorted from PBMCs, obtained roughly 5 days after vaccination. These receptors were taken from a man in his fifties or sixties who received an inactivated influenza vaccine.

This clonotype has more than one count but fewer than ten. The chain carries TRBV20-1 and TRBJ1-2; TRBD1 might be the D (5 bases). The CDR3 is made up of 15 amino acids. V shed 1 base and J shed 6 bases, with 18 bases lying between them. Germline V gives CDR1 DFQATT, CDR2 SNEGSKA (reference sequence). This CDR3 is CSARVPGRQGHGYTF. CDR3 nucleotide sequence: TGCAGTGCTAGAGTCCCCGGGAGGCAGGGCCATGGCTACACCTTC.

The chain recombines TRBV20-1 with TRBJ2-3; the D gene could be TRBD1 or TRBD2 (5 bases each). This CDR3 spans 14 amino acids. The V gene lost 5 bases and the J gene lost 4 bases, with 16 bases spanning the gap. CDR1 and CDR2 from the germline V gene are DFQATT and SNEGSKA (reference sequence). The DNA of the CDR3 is TGCAGTGCTTGGGTCACGGGACGGGCAGATACGCAGTATTTT. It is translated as CSAWVTGRADTQYF.

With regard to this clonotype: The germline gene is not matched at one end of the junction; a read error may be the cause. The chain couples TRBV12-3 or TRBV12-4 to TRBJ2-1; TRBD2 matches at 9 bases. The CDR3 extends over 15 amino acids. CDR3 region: CASSFAGGPRNEQSF. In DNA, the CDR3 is TGTGCCAGCAGTTTTGCGGGGGGGCCTCGAAATGAGCAGTCCTTC.

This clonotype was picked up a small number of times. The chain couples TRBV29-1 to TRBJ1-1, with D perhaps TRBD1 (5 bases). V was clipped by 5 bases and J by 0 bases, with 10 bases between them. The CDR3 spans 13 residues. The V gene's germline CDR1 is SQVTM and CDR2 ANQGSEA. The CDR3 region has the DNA TGCAGCGTTCGACAGATCATGAACACTGAAGCTTTCTTT. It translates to CSVRQIMNTEAFF.

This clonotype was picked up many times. CDR3 loop: CSAIRDRAPDTQYF. Here the CDR3 DNA reads TGCAGTGCAATCCGGGACAGGGCCCCAGATACGCAGTATTTT. The chain has TRBV20-1 and TRBJ2-3, with 9 bases identical to TRBD1. The V gene's germline CDR1 is DFQATT and CDR2 SNEGSKA (reference sequence). V shed 6 bases and J 4 bases; nucleotides not matched to a gene: 8. This CDR3 has 14 amino acids.

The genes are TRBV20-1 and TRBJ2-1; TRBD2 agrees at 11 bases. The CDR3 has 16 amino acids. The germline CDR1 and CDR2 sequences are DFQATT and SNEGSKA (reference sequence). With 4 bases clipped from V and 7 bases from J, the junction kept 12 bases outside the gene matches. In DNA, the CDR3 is TGCAGTGCTACACCCCTAGCGGGAGGCAAGCCGAATGAGCAGTTCTTC. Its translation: CSATPLAGGKPNEQFF.

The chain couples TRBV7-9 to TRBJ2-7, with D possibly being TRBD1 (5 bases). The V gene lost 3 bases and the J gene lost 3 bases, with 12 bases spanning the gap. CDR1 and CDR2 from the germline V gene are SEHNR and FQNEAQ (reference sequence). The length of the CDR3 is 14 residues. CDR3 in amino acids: CASSFGARVYEQYF. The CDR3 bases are TGTGCCAGCAGCTTTGGTGCCAGGGTCTACGAGCAGTACTTC.

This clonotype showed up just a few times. As DNA, the CDR3 is TGTGCCAGCAGCGAGATCCCTTACAATGAGCAGTTCTTC. It translates to CASSEIPYNEQFF. The genes are TRBV5-6 and TRBJ2-1; D unresolved. V was shortened by 4 bases and J by 4 bases, with 9 bases between the two germline ends. CDR3 length: 13 residues. CDR1 SGHDT and CDR2 YYEEEE come from the germline V gene. Together with reference TRBV5-6 and TRBJ2-1, the CDR3 gives the full variable domain: DAGVTQSPTHLIKTRGQQVTLRCSPKSGHDTVSWYQQALGQGPQFIFQYYEEEERQRGNFPDRFSGHQFPNYSSELNVNALLLGDSALYLCASSEIPYNEQFFGPGTRLTVL.

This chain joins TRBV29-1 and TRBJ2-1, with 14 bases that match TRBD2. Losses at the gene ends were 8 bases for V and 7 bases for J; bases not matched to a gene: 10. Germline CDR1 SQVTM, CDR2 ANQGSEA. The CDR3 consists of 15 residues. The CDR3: CSLTGTSGSANEQFF. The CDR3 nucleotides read TGCAGCTTAACCGGGACTAGCGGGAGTGCGAATGAGCAGTTCTTC.

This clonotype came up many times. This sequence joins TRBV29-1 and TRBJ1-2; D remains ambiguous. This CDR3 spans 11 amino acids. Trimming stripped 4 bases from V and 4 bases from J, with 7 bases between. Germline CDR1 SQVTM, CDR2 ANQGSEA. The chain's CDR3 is CSVGGAYGYTF. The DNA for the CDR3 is TGCAGCGTTGGTGGAGCCTATGGCTACACCTTC.

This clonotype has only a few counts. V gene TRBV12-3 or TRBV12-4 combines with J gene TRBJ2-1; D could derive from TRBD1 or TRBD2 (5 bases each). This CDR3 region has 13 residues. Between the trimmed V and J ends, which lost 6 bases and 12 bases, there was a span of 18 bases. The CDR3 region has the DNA TGTGCCAGCAGCCTCCTAGTGGGGGTGGGGCAGTTCTTC. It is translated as CASSLLVGVGQFF.

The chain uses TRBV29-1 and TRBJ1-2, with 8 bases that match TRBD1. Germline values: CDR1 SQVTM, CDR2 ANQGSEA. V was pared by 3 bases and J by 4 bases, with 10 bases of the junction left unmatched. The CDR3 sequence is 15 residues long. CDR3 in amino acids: CSVDTIGQGSYGYTF. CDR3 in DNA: TGCAGCGTTGACACGATCGGACAGGGAAGCTATGGCTACACCTTC. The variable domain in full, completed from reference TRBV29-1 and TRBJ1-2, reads SAVISQKPSRDICQRGTSLTIQCQVDSQVTMMFWYRQQPGQSLTLIATANQGSEATYESGFVIDKFPISRPNLTFSTLTVSNMSPEDSSIYLCSVDTIGQGSYGYTFGSGTRLTVV.

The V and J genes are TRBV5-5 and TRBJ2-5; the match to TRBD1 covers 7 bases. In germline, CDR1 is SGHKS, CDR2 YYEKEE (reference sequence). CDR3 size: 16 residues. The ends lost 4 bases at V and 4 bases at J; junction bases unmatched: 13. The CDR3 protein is CASSVGQLDFSETQYF. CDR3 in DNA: TGTGCCAGCAGCGTGGGACAGCTTGATTTCTCAGAGACCCAGTACTTC.

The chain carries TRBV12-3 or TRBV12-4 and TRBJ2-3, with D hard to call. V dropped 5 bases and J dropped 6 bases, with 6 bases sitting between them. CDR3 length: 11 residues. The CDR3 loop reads CASSVLDTQYF. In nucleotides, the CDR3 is TGTGCCAGCAGTGTTTTGGATACGCAGTATTTT.

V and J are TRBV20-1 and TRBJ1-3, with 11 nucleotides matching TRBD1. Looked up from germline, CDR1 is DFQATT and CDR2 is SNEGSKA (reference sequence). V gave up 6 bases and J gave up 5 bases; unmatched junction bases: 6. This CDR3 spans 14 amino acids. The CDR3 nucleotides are TGCAGTGCCCCAGGACAGGGGGCTAGAAACACCATATATTTT. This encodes CSAPGQGARNTIYF.

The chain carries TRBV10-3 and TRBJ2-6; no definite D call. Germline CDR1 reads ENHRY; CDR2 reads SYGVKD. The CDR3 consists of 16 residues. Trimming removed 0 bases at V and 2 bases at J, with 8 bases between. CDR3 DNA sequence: TGTGCCATCAGTGAGTCTGGGCGCGCTGGGGCCAACGTCCTGACTTTC. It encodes CAISESGRAGANVLTF.

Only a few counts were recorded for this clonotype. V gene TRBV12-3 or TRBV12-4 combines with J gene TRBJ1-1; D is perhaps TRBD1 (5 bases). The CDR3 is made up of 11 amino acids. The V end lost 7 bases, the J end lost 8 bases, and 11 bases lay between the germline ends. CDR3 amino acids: CASNAGPEAFF. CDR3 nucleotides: TGTGCCAGCAACGCAGGGCCCGAAGCTTTCTTT.

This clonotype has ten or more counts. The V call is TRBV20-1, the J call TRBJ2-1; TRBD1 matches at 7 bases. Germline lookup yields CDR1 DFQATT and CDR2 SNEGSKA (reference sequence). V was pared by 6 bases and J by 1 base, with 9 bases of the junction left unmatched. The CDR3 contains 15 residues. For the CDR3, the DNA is TGCAGTGCGGCGACAGGGCCACTATCCTACAATGAGCAGTTCTTC. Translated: CSAATGPLSYNEQFF.

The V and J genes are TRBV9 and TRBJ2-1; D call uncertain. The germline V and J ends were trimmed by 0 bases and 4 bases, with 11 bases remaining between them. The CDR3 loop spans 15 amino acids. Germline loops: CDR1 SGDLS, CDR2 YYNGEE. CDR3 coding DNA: TGTGCCAGCAGCGTAGAAGGTGGCACGTACAATGAGCAGTTCTTC. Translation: CASSVEGGTYNEQFF.

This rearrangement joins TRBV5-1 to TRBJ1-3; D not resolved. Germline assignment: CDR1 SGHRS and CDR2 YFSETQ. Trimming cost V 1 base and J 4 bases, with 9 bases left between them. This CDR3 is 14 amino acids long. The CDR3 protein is CASSLTDFGNTIYF. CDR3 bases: TGCGCCAGCAGCTTGACCGATTTCGGAAACACCATATATTTT.

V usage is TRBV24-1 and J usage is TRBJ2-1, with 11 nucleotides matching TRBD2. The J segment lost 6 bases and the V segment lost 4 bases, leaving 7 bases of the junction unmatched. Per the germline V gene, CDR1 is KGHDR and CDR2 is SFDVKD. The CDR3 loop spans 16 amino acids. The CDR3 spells CATSDSLAGGRNEQFF. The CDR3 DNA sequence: TGTGCCACCAGTGACTCCCTAGCGGGGGGCCGCAATGAGCAGTTCTTC.

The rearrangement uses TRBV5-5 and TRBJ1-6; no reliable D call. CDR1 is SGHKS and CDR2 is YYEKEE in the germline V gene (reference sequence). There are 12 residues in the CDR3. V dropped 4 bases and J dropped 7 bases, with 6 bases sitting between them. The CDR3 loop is CASSIRNSPLHF. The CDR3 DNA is TGTGCCAGCAGCATAAGGAATTCACCCCTCCACTTT. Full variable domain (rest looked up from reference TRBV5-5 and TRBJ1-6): DAGVTQSPTHLIKTRGQQVTLRCSPISGHKSVSWYQQVLGQGPQFIFQYYEKEERGRGNFPDRFSARQFPNYSSELNVNALLLGDSALYLCASSIRNSPLHFGNGTRLTVT.

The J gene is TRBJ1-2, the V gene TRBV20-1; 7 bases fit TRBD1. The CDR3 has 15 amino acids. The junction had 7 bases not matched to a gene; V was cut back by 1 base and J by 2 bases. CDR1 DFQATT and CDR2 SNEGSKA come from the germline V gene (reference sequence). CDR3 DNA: TGCAGTGCTAGAGTCCCCGCAGGGGGGAACTATGGCTACACCTTC. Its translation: CSARVPAGGNYGYTF.

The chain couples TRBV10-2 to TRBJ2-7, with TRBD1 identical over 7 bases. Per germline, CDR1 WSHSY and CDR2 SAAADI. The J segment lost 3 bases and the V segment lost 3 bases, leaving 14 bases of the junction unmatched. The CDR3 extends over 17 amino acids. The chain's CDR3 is CASSDPRQGRRGYEQYF. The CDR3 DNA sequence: TGCGCCAGCAGTGACCCGAGACAGGGCCGCCGGGGCTACGAGCAGTACTTC.

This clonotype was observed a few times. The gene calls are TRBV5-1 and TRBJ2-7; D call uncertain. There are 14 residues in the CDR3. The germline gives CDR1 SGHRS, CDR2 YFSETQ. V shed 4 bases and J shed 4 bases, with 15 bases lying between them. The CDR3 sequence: CASSSMSSGYEQYF. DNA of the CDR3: TGCGCCAGCAGCAGTATGTCTTCCGGTTACGAGCAGTACTTC.

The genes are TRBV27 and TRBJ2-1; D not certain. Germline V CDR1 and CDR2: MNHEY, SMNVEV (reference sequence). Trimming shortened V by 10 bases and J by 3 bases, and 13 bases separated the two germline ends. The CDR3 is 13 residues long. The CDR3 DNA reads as TGTGCCATTACCGACCGGGTCTACAATGAGCAGTTCTTC. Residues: CAITDRVYNEQFF.

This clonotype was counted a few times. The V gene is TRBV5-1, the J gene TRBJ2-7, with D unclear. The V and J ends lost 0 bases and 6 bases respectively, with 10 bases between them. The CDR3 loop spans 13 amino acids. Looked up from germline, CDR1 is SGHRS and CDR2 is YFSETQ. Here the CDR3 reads CASSLGPAIEQYF. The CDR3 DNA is TGCGCCAGCAGCTTGGGGCCTGCTATCGAGCAGTACTTC.

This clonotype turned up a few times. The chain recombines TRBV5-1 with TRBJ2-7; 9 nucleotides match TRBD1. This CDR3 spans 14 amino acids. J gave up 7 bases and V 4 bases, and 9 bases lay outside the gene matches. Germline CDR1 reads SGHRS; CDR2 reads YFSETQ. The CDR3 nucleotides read TGCGCCAGCAGCACCCGGACAGGGGACAAGGAGCAGTACTTC. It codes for CASSTRTGDKEQYF.

The CDR3 DNA is TGTGCCAGCAGCTGGGGGACGGATCAAGAGACCCAGTACTTC. The encoded protein is CASSWGTDQETQYF. V and J are TRBV7-9 and TRBJ2-5; the D gene could be TRBD1 or TRBD2 (5 bases each). The CDR3 spans 14 residues. Germline V gives CDR1 SEHNR, CDR2 FQNEAQ (reference sequence). V lost 4 bases to trimming and J lost 2 bases, with 11 bases between them.

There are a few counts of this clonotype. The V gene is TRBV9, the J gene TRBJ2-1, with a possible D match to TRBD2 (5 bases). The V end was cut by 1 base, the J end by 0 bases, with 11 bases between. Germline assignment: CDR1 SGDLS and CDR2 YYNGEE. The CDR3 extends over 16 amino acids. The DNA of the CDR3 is TGTGCCAGCAGCGTATGGGGAGAGGACTCCTACAATGAGCAGTTCTTC. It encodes CASSVWGEDSYNEQFF.

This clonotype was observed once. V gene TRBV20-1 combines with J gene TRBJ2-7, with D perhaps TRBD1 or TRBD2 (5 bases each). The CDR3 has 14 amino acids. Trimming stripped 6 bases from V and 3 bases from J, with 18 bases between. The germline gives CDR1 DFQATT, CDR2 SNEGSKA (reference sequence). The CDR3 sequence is CSALSRGVGYEQYF. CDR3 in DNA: TGCAGTGCCCTCTCCAGAGGGGTCGGCTACGAGCAGTACTTC.

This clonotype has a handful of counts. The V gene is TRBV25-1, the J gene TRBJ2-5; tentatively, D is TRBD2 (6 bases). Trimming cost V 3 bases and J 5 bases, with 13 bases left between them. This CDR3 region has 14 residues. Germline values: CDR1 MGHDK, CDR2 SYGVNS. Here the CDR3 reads CASSDLGGGETQYF. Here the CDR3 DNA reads TGTGCCAGCAGTGATCTCGGGGGAGGTGAGACCCAGTACTTC.